This TCR beta chain was recovered during a study of T cell responses to AZD1222 COVID-19 vaccine. Study outcomes and limitations: The breadth and depth of Spike-specific TCRs increased once two AZD1222 doses had been given. None of the repertoires were sampled until the peak T cell response had passed. The reported proportion of spike-specific TCRs targeting unmutated variant regions was nearly half.

The germline CDR1 and CDR2 sequences are LNHDA and SQIVND (reference sequence). The J segment lost 2 bases and the V segment lost 6 bases, leaving 11 bases of the junction unmatched. This CDR3 contains 17 residues. Sequenced by immunoSEQ multiplex PCR; TCRdb stores in-frame clones only, minus some. The sample records roughly 100,000 clones, approximately 90% being singletons. This clone was observed a single time. Its matching antigen is unknown. The chain joins TRBV19 to TRBJ1-5, with 9 nucleotides matching TRBD1. The source is an adult in good health. The starting material was peripheral blood, obtained on day 0 of AZD1222 vaccination. The CDR3 reads CASSARTGAIGNQPQHF. As DNA, the CDR3 is TGTGCCAGTAGCGCCAGGACAGGGGCAATCGGCAATCAGCCCCAGCATTTT.